The present T cell receptor (beta chain) was sequenced within a study of CD8+ T cells in alopecia areata. Study overall: For the treated group, dosing was oral tofacitinib at 5 to 10 mg twice daily.

Germline V lookup: CDR1 SGDLS, CDR2 YYNGEE. This CDR3 is built from 14 residues. Trimming stripped 0 bases from V and 5 bases from J, with 11 bases between. Notes on the study in general: There were many expanded lesional clones persisting in scalp and blood during tofacitinib.

Concerning this clone: Its antigen is not identified.

cDNA serving as the sequencing template came from extracted, reverse transcribed RNA. Profiled with immunoSEQ multiplex PCR; TCRdb holds only in-frame clones, not every one. The sample has 110,000 or so clones; 50% to 75% are singletons. Treatment specified: oral pan-JAK inhibitor, 5-10 mg twice daily. Material: CD8+ T cells sorted from blood, obtained at week 4, from a patient treated with tofacitinib. The sequence was collected from a human donor with alopecia areata. The chain recombines TRBV9 with TRBJ1-1; no clear D. The CDR3 DNA is TGTGCCAGCAGCGTAGAAGGGAGGGAGACTGAAGCTTTCTTT. Protein sequence: CASSVEGRETEAFF.